The clone carrying this T cell receptor beta chain occurred many times. Its cognate antigen is unknown. Looked up from germline, CDR1 is SQVTM and CDR2 is ANQGSEA. The CDR3 loop spans 14 amino acids. Trimming removed 4 bases from V and 2 bases from J, with 14 bases in between. As to time point: pre-sensitization, week 0. Documented treatment: therapeutic diphenylcyclopropenone sensitization with weekly scalp DPC. The data originate from a study of human T cells and chemical hapten exposure. Study information: Reading of the patch tests, which applied 0.01% DPC to the upper back, occurred at 6 days.

TCRdb reprocessed the RACE reads with MiXCR, giving one entry per CDR3 protein. The table shows around 60,000 distinct CDR3 sequences, with around 7% occurring only once. Study-level findings and limits: The donors suffered from alopecia, so their immune response may not match that of healthy people.

The source of this sequence is a woman aged 30 to 39 with alopecia areata. Some clones in this sample may be carry-over from other donors' samples. J is TRBJ1-1 and V is TRBV29-1; TRBD1 is a possible D gene (6 bases). The material was whole blood, obtained in connection with sensitization to the hapten diphenylcyclopropenone (DPC). The CDR3 sequence is CSVGGGGANTEAFF. Here the CDR3 DNA reads TGCAGCGTTGGCGGCGGGGGGGCAAACACTGAAGCTTTCTTT.